One sample yielded the 4 T cell receptor beta chains listed below, sequenced in a study of blood T cell repertoires in COVID-19. Sequencing used immunoSEQ multiplex PCR; TCRdb keeps in-frame clones, though not all of them. The repertoire holds roughly 230,000 clones, with roughly 85% as singletons. The sample taken for sequencing was peripheral blood. Receptors were obtained from a man aged 50 or older with COVID-19, enrolled during active disease.

Points on this clone: This may be a read error: a much more frequent sequence differs by one nucleotide. This rearrangement joins TRBV7-2 to TRBJ1-2; possibly TRBD1 for D (6 bases). The CDR3 length is 13 residues. The V and J ends lost 3 bases and 4 bases respectively, with 9 bases between them. CDR1 is SGHTA and CDR2 is FQGNSA in the germline V gene. The DNA of the CDR3 is TGTGCCAGCAGCTTGGGGACACTCTATGGCTACACCTTC. Protein product: CASSLGTLYGYTF.

The CDR3 spells CASSSVPGQGSSGNTIYF. The CDR3 bases are TGCGCCAGCAGCTCTGTCCCGGGACAGGGTTCCTCTGGAAACACCATATATTTT. The rearrangement joins TRBV5-1 to TRBJ1-3, with 9 bases lining up with TRBD1. The CDR3 is made up of 18 amino acids. The trim removed 3 bases at V and 0 bases at J, leaving 10 bases unmatched. CDR1 and CDR2 from the germline V gene are SGHRS and YFSETQ. Variable domain in full (rest from reference TRBV5-1 and TRBJ1-3): KAGVTQTPRYLIKTRGQQVTLSCSPISGHRSVSWYQQTPGQGLQFLFEYFSETQRNKGNFPGRFSGRQFSNSRSEMNVSTLELGDSALYLCASSSVPGQGSSGNTIYFGEGSWLTVV.

The CDR3 loop reads CASSSERGLGQPQHF. CDR3 DNA sequence: TGCGCCAGCAGCTCAGAAAGGGGATTAGGGCAGCCCCAGCATTTT. This chain links TRBV4-1 with TRBJ1-5; TRBD1 might be the D (5 bases). The CDR3 sequence is 15 residues long. The V end lost 5 bases, the J end lost 7 bases, and 18 bases lay between the germline ends. Per germline, CDR1 MGHRA and CDR2 YSYEKL.

V and J are TRBV7-8 and TRBJ2-2; 8 nucleotides match TRBD2. Germline V lookup: CDR1 SGHVS, CDR2 FQNEAQ. CDR3 size: 15 residues. Trimming at V came to 1 base and at J to 6 bases, leaving 4 bases not matched to a gene. The CDR3 sequence is CASSLERGQSGELFF. In nucleotides, the CDR3 is TGTGCCAGCAGCTTAGAGCGGGGGCAATCCGGGGAGCTGTTTTTT. The complete variable domain, with remaining parts taken from reference TRBV7-8 and TRBJ2-2, reads GAGVSQSPRYKVAKRGQDVALRCDPISGHVSLFWYQQALGQGPEFLTYFQNEAQLDKSGLPSDRFFAERPEGSVSTLKIQRTQQEDSAVYLCASSLERGQSGELFFGEGSRLTVL.